This is a list of T cell receptor beta chains from one sample in a study of T cell repertoires in cytomegalovirus infection. TCRdb re-called the reads through MiXCR, storing one row per CDR3 protein. The sample shows more than 650,000 distinct CDR3 sequences, 35% of them seen only once. Source material: PBMCs. These receptors were taken from a human donor in good health (CMV status not recorded). Some clones in this sample may be carry-over from other donors' samples. The conserved cysteine and the conserved F or W are not part of the CDR3 here. Clone size is not always given. Where it is, it says once, few, many or a class for expanded clones.

v_call: TRBV12-3/TRBV12-4
clone_size: few
j_call: TRBJ2-2
cdr3_aa: ASTAAGDNGELF

v_call: TRBV7-8
clone_size: many
j_call: TRBJ2-3
cdr3_aa: ASSPTGSLTDTQY

v_call: TRBV7-2
clone_size: many
j_call: TRBJ2-1
cdr3_aa: ASSKRLAGGLRNEQF

v_call: TRBV5-1
clone_size: .
j_call: TRBJ1-2
cdr3_aa: ASSLAMDGYT

v_call: TRBV7-9
clone_size: few
j_call: TRBJ2-7
cdr3_aa: ASSPGQRGEQY

v_call: TRBV6-1
clone_size: .
j_call: TRBJ2-2
cdr3_aa: ASYHQRVGTHGGELF

v_call: TRBV6-1
clone_size: few
j_call: TRBJ1-2
cdr3_aa: ASSQGTYYGYT

v_call: TRBV7-8
clone_size: many
j_call: TRBJ2-5
cdr3_aa: ASSLAYATTQETQY

v_call: TRBV20-1
clone_size: few
j_call: TRBJ1-6
cdr3_aa: SANQGLGNSPLH

v_call: TRBV7-2
clone_size: many
j_call: TRBJ2-7
cdr3_aa: ASSLGQGVQTATVEQY

v_call: TRBV20-1
clone_size: .
j_call: TRBJ2-1
cdr3_aa: SARGLDTHYNEQL

v_call: TRBV7-2
clone_size: .
j_call: TRBJ2-1
cdr3_aa: ASSLGWGRVGGSSYNEQF